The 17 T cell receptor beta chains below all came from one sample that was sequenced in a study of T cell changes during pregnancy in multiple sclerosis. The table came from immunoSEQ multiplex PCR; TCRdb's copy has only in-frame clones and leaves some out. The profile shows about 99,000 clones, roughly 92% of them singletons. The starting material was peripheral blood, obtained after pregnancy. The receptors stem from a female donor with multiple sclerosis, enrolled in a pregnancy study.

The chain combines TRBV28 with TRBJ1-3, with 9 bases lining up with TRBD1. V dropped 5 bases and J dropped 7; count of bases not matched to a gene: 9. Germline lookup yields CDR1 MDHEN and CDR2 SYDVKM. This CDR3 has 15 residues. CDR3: CASSLGTGLFNTIYF. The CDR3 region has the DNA TGTGCCAGCAGTCTCGGGACAGGGTTATTTAACACCATATATTTT. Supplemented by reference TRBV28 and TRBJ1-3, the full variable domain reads DVKVTQSSRYLVKRTGEKVFLECVQDMDHENMFWYRQDPGLGLRLIYFSYDVKMKEKGDIPEGYSVSREKKERFSLILESASTNQTSMYLCASSLGTGLFNTIYFGEGSWLTVV.

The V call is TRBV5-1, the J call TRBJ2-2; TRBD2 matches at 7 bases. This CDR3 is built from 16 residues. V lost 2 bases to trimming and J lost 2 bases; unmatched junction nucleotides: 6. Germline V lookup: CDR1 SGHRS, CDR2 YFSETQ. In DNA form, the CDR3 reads TGCGCCAGCAGCTTTGACAGAGCGGGAAACACCGGGGAGCTGTTTTTT. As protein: CASSFDRAGNTGELFF.

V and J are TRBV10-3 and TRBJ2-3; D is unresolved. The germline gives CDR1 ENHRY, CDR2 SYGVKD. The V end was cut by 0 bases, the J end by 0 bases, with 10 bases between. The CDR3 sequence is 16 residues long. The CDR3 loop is CAISESNAASTDTQYF. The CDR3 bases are TGTGCCATCAGTGAGTCGAACGCGGCTAGCACAGATACGCAGTATTTT.

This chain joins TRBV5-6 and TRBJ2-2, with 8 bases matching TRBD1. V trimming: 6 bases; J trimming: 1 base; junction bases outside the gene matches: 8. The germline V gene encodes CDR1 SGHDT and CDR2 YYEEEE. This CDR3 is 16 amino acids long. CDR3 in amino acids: CASTLLGQENTGELFF. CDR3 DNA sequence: TGTGCCAGCACCCTATTGGGACAGGAGAACACCGGGGAGCTGTTTTTT.

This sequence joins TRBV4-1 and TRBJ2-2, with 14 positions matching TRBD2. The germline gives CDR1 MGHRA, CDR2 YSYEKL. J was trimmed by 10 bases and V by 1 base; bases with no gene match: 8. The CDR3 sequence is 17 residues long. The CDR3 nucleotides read TGCGCCAGCAGCCAAGCGGGACTAGCGGGAGAATCGGAGGAGCTGTTTTTT. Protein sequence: CASSQAGLAGESEELFF.

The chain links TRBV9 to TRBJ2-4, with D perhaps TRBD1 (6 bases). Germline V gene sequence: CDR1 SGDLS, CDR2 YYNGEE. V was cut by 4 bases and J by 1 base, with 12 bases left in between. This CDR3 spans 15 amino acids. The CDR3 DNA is TGTGCCAGCAGCTCCGGGACACCGGCCAAAAACATTCAGTACTTC. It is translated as CASSSGTPAKNIQYF.

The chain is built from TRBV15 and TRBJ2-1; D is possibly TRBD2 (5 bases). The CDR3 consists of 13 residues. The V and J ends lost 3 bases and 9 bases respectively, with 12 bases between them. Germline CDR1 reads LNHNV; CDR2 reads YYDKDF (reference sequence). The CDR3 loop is CATSRPLAIEQFF. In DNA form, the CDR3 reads TGTGCCACCAGCAGGCCCCTAGCCATTGAGCAGTTCTTC.

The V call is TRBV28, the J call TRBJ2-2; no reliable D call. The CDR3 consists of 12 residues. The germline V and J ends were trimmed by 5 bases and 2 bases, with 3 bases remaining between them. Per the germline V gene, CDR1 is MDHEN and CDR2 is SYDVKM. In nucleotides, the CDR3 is TGTGCCAGCAGTCTTAACACCGGGGAGCTGTTTTTT. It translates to CASSLNTGELFF. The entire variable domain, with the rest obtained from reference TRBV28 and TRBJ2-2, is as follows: DVKVTQSSRYLVKRTGEKVFLECVQDMDHENMFWYRQDPGLGLRLIYFSYDVKMKEKGDIPEGYSVSREKKERFSLILESASTNQTSMYLCASSLNTGELFFGEGSRLTVL.

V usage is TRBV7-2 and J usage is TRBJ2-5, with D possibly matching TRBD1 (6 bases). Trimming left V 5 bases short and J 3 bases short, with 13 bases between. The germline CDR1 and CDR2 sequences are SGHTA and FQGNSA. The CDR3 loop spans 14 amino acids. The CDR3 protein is CASSETGHKETQYF. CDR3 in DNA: TGTGCCAGCAGCGAAACGGGACATAAAGAGACCCAGTACTTC.

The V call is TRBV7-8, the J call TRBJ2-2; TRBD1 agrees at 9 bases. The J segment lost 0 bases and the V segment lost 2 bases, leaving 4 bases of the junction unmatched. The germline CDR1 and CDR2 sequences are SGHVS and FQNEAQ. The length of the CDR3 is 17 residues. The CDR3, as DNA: TGTGCCAGCAGCTTACACAGGGGGCCATCGAACACCGGGGAGCTGTTTTTT. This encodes CASSLHRGPSNTGELFF.

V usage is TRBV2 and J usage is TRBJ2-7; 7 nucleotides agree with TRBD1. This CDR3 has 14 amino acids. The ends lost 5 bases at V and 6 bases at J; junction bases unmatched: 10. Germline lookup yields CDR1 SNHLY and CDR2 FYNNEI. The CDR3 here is CASSSTGWGSEQYF. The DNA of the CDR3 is TGTGCCAGCAGTTCGACAGGGTGGGGGTCCGAGCAGTACTTC.

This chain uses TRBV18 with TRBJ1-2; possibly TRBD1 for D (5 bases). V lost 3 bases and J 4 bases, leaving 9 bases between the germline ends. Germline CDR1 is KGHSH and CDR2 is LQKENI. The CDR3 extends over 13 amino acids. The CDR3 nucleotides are TGTGCCAGCTCACCGGGGCAGATCTATGGCTACACCTTC. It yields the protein CASSPGQIYGYTF. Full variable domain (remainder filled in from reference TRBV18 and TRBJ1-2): NAGVMQNPRHLVRRRGQEARLRCSPMKGHSHVYWYRQLPEEGLKFMVYLQKENIIDESGMPKERFSAEFPKEGPSILRIQQVVRGDSAAYFCASSPGQIYGYTFGSGTRLTVV.

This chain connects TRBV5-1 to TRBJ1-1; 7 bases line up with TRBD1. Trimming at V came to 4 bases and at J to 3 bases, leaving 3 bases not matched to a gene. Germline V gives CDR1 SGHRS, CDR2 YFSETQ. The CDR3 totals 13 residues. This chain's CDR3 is CASSLDRDTEAFF. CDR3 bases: TGCGCCAGCAGCCTCGACAGGGACACTGAAGCTTTCTTT. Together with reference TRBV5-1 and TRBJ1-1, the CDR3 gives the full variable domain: KAGVTQTPRYLIKTRGQQVTLSCSPISGHRSVSWYQQTPGQGLQFLFEYFSETQRNKGNFPGRFSGRQFSNSRSEMNVSTLELGDSALYLCASSLDRDTEAFFGQGTRLTVV.

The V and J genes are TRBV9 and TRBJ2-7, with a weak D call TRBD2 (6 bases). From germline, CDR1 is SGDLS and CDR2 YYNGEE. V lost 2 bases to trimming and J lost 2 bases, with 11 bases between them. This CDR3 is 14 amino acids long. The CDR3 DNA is TGTGCCAGCAGCGTCGGAGGGGACCCCTACGAGCAGTACTTC. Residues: CASSVGGDPYEQYF.

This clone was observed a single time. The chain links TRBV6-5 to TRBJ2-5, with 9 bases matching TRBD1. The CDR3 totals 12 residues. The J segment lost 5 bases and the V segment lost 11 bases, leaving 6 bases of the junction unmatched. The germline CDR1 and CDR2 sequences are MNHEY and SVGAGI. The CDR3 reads CACGTGFETQYF. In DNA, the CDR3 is TGTGCCTGCGGGACAGGGTTCGAGACCCAGTACTTC.

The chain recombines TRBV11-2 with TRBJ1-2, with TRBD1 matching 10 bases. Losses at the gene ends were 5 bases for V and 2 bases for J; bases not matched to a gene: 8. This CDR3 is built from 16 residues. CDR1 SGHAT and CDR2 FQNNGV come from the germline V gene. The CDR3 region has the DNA TGTGCCAGCAGCCCCCAGGGACAGGGGCTCAACTATGGCTACACCTTC. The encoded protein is CASSPQGQGLNYGYTF.

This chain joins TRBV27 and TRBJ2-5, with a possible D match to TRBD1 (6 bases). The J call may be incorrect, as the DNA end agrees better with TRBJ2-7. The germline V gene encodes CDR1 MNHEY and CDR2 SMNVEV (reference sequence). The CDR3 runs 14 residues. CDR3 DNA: TGTGCCAGCAGTTGGACAGCCCTGGCCTACGAGCAGTACTTC. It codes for CASSWTALAYEQYF.